This T cell receptor beta chain was retrieved from a study of molecular identifiers for immune sequencing clone quantification. Germline V gene data show CDR1 as LGHDT and CDR2 as YNNKEL (reference sequence). This CDR3 is 16 amino acids long. V lost 4 bases and J lost 3; bases outside the gene matches: 8. Previously reported methods and listed TCR primers produced the bulk TCR libraries. TCRdb independently ran MiXCR on the PCR reads; one entry per CDR3 protein. The profile shows approximately 500,000 distinct CDR3 sequences, about 22% of them singletons. The sequence was collected from a human donor in good health. Some libraries in this study had Jurkat cell RNA spiked in. The V and J genes are TRBV3-1 and TRBJ1-3, with 8 bases fitting TRBD1. The sample was naive CD8+ T cells from blood, with Jurkat cell RNA spiked in. Indicated subset: FACS-sorted CD8+CD4-CCR7+CD45RA+ naive T cells. CDR3 nucleotide sequence: TGTGCCAGCAGCCGTAACAGGGGGACGGATGGAAACACCATATATTTT. Protein product: CASSRNRGTDGNTIYF.